Below are 6 T cell receptor beta chains sequenced from a single sample in a study of blood T cell repertoires in COVID-19. Repertoires were generated with immunoSEQ multiplex PCR, while TCRdb's copy carries only in-frame clones and drops some. The profile shows about 360,000 clones, about 87% of them singletons. The sequencing input was PBMCs or T cells enriched from blood (not recorded which). These receptors originate from a man aged 25 to 45 who had recovered from COVID-19.

The chain recombines TRBV5-8 with TRBJ2-7; D call uncertain. Germline V gene sequence: CDR1 SGHTS, CDR2 YDEGEE. The CDR3 spans 12 residues. V was cut by 4 bases and J by 4 bases, with 9 bases left in between. The CDR3 protein is CASSAGRYEQYF. The CDR3 DNA reads TGTGCCAGCAGCGCCGGTCGATACGAGCAGTACTTC.

This chain uses TRBV15 with TRBJ1-4; D is perhaps TRBD1 (6 bases). Germline CDR1 and CDR2: LNHNV and YYDKDF (reference sequence). The CDR3 length is 16 residues. V lost 0 bases and J lost 4, with 12 bases in between. The CDR3 reads CATSRDPDRVNEKLFF. CDR3 bases: TGTGCCACCAGCAGAGACCCGGACAGAGTTAATGAAAAACTGTTTTTT.

The J gene is TRBJ2-2, the V gene TRBV25-1; unclear D gene. The CDR3 runs 13 residues. The V end was cut by 2 bases, the J end by 6 bases, with 7 bases between. Germline V gene lookup returns CDR1 MGHDK and CDR2 SYGVNS. The CDR3 DNA reads TGTGCCAGCAGTGAACCTCTCGCCGGGGAGCTGTTTTTT. It encodes CASSEPLAGELFF.

This rearrangement joins TRBV2 to TRBJ1-6; 10 nucleotides match TRBD1. Trimming removed 6 bases from V and 2 bases from J; junction bases left unmatched: 1. The CDR3 contains 15 residues. Per germline, CDR1 SNHLY and CDR2 FYNNEI. Here the CDR3 reads CASRGTGAYNSPLHF. CDR3 DNA: TGTGCCAGCAGGGGGACAGGGGCCTATAATTCACCCCTCCACTTT.

The chain couples TRBV6-1 to TRBJ1-5; D gene unclear. With 2 bases removed from V and 0 bases from J, the gap between germline ends came to 11 bases. CDR3 length equals 16 residues. Germline V gene lookup returns CDR1 MNHNS and CDR2 SASEGT. CDR3 sequence reads: CASSEKITTSNQPQHF. The DNA of the CDR3 is TGTGCCAGCAGTGAAAAGATCACTACTAGCAATCAGCCCCAGCATTTT.

The V call is TRBV9, the J call TRBJ1-2; perhaps TRBD1 as D (6 bases). Germline CDR1 and CDR2: SGDLS and YYNGEE. The CDR3 is 15 amino acids. V was cut by 4 bases and J by 4 bases, with 17 bases left in between. Here the CDR3 reads CASSPEDGGSYGYTF. DNA for the CDR3: TGTGCCAGCAGCCCCGAGGATGGGGGCTCCTATGGCTACACCTTC.